Sequencing of this T cell receptor (beta chain) was carried out in a study of blood T cell repertoires in COVID-19. Overall study: T cells, B-cell-depleted T cells, or PBMCs supplied cDNA or gDNA.

Per the original data handling: The authors estimated nucleated cell counts from reference gene primer amplification. The repertoire was sequenced with immunoSEQ multiplex PCR; TCRdb's copy has only in-frame clones and lacks some. Clone size and the V and J calls come from that table; the DNA yielded D and trimming. The repertoire holds under 65,000 clones, with about 90% as singletons. Germline values: CDR1 SGHTA, CDR2 FQGTGA. V shed 2 bases and J 0 bases; nucleotides not matched to a gene: 3. This CDR3 has 16 residues. Specimen: peripheral blood. This rearrangement joins TRBV7-3 to TRBJ2-3, with 9 bases that match TRBD2. The TCR originated in a man aged 80 or over in a cohort sampled during active COVID-19. CDR3 in amino acids: CASSLSRGGSTDTQYF. For the CDR3, the DNA is TGTGCCAGCAGCTTATCGCGGGGGGGTAGCACAGATACGCAGTATTTT.